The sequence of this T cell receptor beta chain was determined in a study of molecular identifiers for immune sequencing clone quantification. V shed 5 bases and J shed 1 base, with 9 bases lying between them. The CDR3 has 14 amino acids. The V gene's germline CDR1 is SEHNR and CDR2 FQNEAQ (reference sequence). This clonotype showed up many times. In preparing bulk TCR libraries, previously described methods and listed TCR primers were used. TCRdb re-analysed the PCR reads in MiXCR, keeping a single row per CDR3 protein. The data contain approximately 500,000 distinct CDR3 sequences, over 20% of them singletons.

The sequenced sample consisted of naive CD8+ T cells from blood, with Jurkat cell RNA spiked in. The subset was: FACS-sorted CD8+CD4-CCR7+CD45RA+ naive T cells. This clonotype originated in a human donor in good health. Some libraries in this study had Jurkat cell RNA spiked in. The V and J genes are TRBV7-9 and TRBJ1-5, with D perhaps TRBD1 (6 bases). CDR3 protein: CASSATGSNQPQHF. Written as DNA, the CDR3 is TGTGCCAGCAGCGCTACAGGGAGCAATCAGCCCCAGCATTTT.